What follows are 30 T cell receptor beta chains derived from one specimen sequenced in a study of patients and donors after allogeneic stem cell transplantation. TCRdb redid the calling of the RT-PCR reads with MiXCR, one entry per CDR3 protein. The sample has about 960,000 distinct CDR3 sequences, about a sixth seen once; the top ten hold roughly 6%. Material: blood, either unsorted or a sorted T cell fraction (not recorded which). Every receptor here comes from a human donor who was either an allogeneic HSCT recipient or a stem cell or donor lymphocyte infusion donor (not recorded which). It is not recorded whose cells these are; they may come from a transplant donor.

V and J are TRBV4-3 and TRBJ2-7; D gene uncertain. Deletions cut 4 bases from V and 5 bases from J, with 12 bases between. This CDR3 is 13 amino acids long. Per germline, CDR1 LGHNA and CDR2 YSLEER. This chain's CDR3 is CASSRGRADEQYF. CDR3 sequence (DNA): TGCGCCAGCAGCCGGGGTAGGGCGGACGAGCAGTACTTC.

This clonotype was found a few times. The chain couples TRBV11-1 to TRBJ2-7; D perhaps matches TRBD1 (6 bases). The CDR3 has 14 residues. V was shortened by 4 bases and J by 2 bases, with 12 bases between the two germline ends. Germline V gene lookup returns CDR1 SGHAT and CDR2 FQDESV (reference sequence). CDR3 residues: CASSSGVTTYEQYF. The CDR3 bases are TGTGCCAGCAGCTCAGGGGTAACAACCTACGAGCAGTACTTC.

Only a few counts were recorded for this clonotype. CDR3 region: CSAQYFNEQFF. The DNA of the CDR3 is TGCAGTGCTCAGTACTTCAATGAGCAGTTCTTC. The gene calls are TRBV20-1 and TRBJ2-1; no reliable D call. Germline V CDR1 and CDR2: DFQATT, SNEGSKA (reference sequence). Between the trimmed V and J ends, which lost 5 bases and 6 bases, there was a span of 8 bases. This CDR3 comprises 11 residues.

The rearrangement joins TRBV27 to TRBJ2-1, with D tentatively TRBD2 (6 bases). The germline V gene encodes CDR1 MNHEY and CDR2 SMNVEV (reference sequence). CDR3 length equals 15 residues. V gave up 5 bases and J gave up 7 bases, with 18 bases separating them. The CDR3: CASSIRTDGGNEQFF. Here the CDR3 DNA reads TGTGCCAGCAGTATCAGGACGGATGGGGGGAATGAGCAGTTCTTC.

This clonotype was seen repeatedly, ten times or more. This chain connects TRBV24-1 to TRBJ1-5, with D unresolved. V was pared by 2 bases and J by 7 bases, with 5 bases between. This CDR3 spans 12 amino acids. CDR1 and CDR2 from the germline V gene are KGHDR and SFDVKD. Written as DNA, the CDR3 is TGTGCCACCAGTGATTCGGGCCAGCCCCAGCATTTT. This gives the protein CATSDSGQPQHF.

CDR3 DNA sequence: TGTGCCAGCAGCGTAGATGACGAGCAGTACTTC. Translating gives CASSVDDEQYF. The chain joins TRBV9 to TRBJ2-7; D is unresolved. From germline, CDR1 is SGDLS and CDR2 YYNGEE. The V end was cut by 0 bases, the J end by 5 bases, with 3 bases between. This CDR3 comprises 11 residues.

The CDR3 is CASSHYLRTANTGELFF. CDR3 nucleotides: TGTGCCAGCAGCCATTATCTGCGGACAGCGAACACCGGGGAGCTGTTTTTT. The V gene is TRBV3-1, the J gene TRBJ2-2; D is possibly TRBD1 (6 bases). Germline V gene data show CDR1 as LGHDT and CDR2 as YNNKEL (reference sequence). Trimming shortened V by 3 bases and J by 0 bases, and 14 bases separated the two germline ends. There are 17 residues in the CDR3.

This clonotype was seen repeatedly, ten times or more. V gene TRBV5-1 combines with J gene TRBJ2-5; D unclear. The CDR3 loop spans 14 amino acids. Between the trimmed V and J ends, which lost 0 bases and 5 bases, there was a span of 11 bases. Looked up from germline, CDR1 is SGHRS and CDR2 is YFSETQ. The CDR3 spells CASSLGNAMETQYF. The CDR3 DNA sequence: TGCGCCAGCAGCTTGGGCAACGCGATGGAGACCCAGTACTTC.

V and J are TRBV6-5 and TRBJ1-6; TRBD1 is a possible D gene (5 bases). Germline values: CDR1 MNHEY, CDR2 SVGAGI. Trimming left V 6 bases short and J 13 bases short, with 13 bases between. CDR3 length: 12 residues. In DNA, the CDR3 is TGTGCCAGCAGCCCCCTTGGGGACCCCCTCCACTTT. Encoded protein: CASSPLGDPLHF.

There are many counts of this clonotype. The chain has TRBV24-1 and TRBJ2-1; D ambiguous. V was cut by 4 bases and J by 8 bases, with 5 bases left in between. This CDR3 comprises 11 residues. Germline V CDR1 and CDR2: KGHDR, SFDVKD. CDR3 nucleotide sequence: TGTGCCACCAGTGACGGGTATGAGCAGTTCTTC. It yields the protein CATSDGYEQFF.

In its sample, this clonotype was seen a few times. The chain joins TRBV20-1 to TRBJ1-5; D is ambiguous. V gave up 1 base and J gave up 0 bases, with 4 bases separating them. In germline, CDR1 is DFQATT, CDR2 SNEGSKA (reference sequence). This CDR3 has 13 residues. CDR3 region: CSARGHSNQPQHF. The CDR3 DNA follows: TGCAGTGCTAGAGGCCATAGCAATCAGCCCCAGCATTTT.

This clonotype was detected ten times or more. The chain uses TRBV10-3 and TRBJ2-5; D remains ambiguous. The germline CDR1 and CDR2 sequences are ENHRY and SYGVKD. This CDR3 comprises 13 residues. Trimming took off 4 bases at V and 1 base at J, with 7 bases between the two ends. The CDR3 sequence: CAISVETQETQYF. In DNA form, the CDR3 reads TGTGCCATCAGTGTGGAGACCCAAGAGACCCAGTACTTC.

This clonotype showed up many times. This chain connects TRBV7-9 to TRBJ2-3, with D uncertain. The germline V gene encodes CDR1 SEHNR and CDR2 FQNEAQ (reference sequence). Deletions cut 1 base from V and 0 bases from J, with 5 bases between. There are 14 residues in the CDR3. In DNA form, the CDR3 reads TGTGCCAGCAGCTTAGACTCTAGCACAGATACGCAGTATTTT. This gives the protein CASSLDSSTDTQYF.

This clonotype came up a few times. The chain combines TRBV6-1 with TRBJ1-2; 9 bases align to TRBD1. The CDR3 is made up of 16 amino acids. CDR1 and CDR2 from the germline V gene are MNHNS and SASEGT. V shed 7 bases, J shed 2 bases, and the junction held 11 bases outside the gene matches. Here the CDR3 DNA reads TGTGCCAGCAACAAAGAGGGACAGGGTGTAAACTATGGCTACACCTTC. This gives the protein CASNKEGQGVNYGYTF.

There are a few counts of this clonotype. The chain uses TRBV11-2 and TRBJ1-1, with TRBD1 identical over 8 bases. This CDR3 has 15 amino acids. Germline trimming cut 5 bases from V and 6 bases from J; bases unmatched to any gene: 11. CDR1 and CDR2 (germline): SGHAT, FQNNGV. CDR3 DNA sequence: TGTGCCAGCAGCACAAGGACAGGGTTGGGCGCTGAAGCTTTCTTT. It specifies CASSTRTGLGAEAFF.

In its sample, this clonotype was seen a few times. The rearrangement joins TRBV7-9 to TRBJ1-5, with 10 bases identical to TRBD1. The J segment lost 9 bases and the V segment lost 4 bases, leaving 9 bases of the junction unmatched. CDR1 SEHNR and CDR2 FQNEAQ come from the germline V gene (reference sequence). The CDR3 consists of 15 residues. CDR3 residues: CASSSTGGYDRPQHF. DNA for the CDR3: TGTGCCAGCAGCTCGACAGGGGGCTATGATCGGCCCCAGCATTTT. Supplemented by reference TRBV7-9 and TRBJ1-5, the full variable domain reads DTGVSQNPRHKITKRGQNVTFRCDPISEHNRLYWYRQTLGQGPEFLTYFQNEAQLEKSRLLSDRFSAERPKGSFSTLEIQRTEQGDSAMYLCASSSTGGYDRPQHFGDGTRLSIL.

The chain recombines TRBV10-3 with TRBJ2-5; no firm D call. Trimming removed 10 bases from V and 5 bases from J, with 26 bases in between. CDR3 length equals 16 residues. Germline V gene sequence: CDR1 ENHRY, CDR2 SYGVKD. CDR3 bases: TGTGCCACAAGACCCCGCCGCATCGCGGATCAGGAGACCCAGTACTTC. Protein: CATRPRRIADQETQYF.

On this clonotype itself: At one of its ends the junction is not consistent with the germline gene, which may arise from a read error. This chain joins TRBV10-3 and TRBJ2-7, with 8 bases that match TRBD2. The CDR3 has 11 residues. Germline CDR1 reads ENHRY; CDR2 reads SYGVKD. The CDR3 DNA sequence: TGCGCGGGAGGTTCGGGAAACGAGCAGTACTTC. Its protein product is CAGGSGNEQYF.

This clonotype was seen only a few times. The V call is TRBV27, the J call TRBJ2-1; the D is unclear. Germline assignment: CDR1 MNHEY and CDR2 SMNVEV (reference sequence). Deletions cut 6 bases from V and 2 bases from J, with 14 bases between. CDR3 size: 15 residues. Here the CDR3 reads CASSPWGRPYNEQFF. DNA of the CDR3: TGTGCCAGCAGCCCATGGGGTCGCCCCTACAATGAGCAGTTCTTC.

The rearrangement joins TRBV7-6 to TRBJ1-1; perhaps TRBD1 as D (5 bases). The CDR3 is made up of 13 amino acids. V lost 7 bases to trimming and J lost 8 bases, with 17 bases between them. Looked up from germline, CDR1 is SGHVS and CDR2 is FNYEAQ. CDR3: CASKGTGREEAFF. The CDR3 DNA is TGTGCCAGCAAAGGGACCGGGAGGGAAGAAGCTTTCTTT.

Ten or more counts support this clonotype. This chain uses TRBV29-1 with TRBJ2-1; perhaps TRBD2 as D (7 bases). Per the germline V gene, CDR1 is SQVTM and CDR2 is ANQGSEA. V lost 6 bases, J lost 6 bases, and 15 bases lay in between. CDR3 length: 13 residues. CDR3 sequence reads: CSVRRGAGNEQFF. The DNA for the CDR3 is TGCAGCGTGCGACGGGGGGCAGGCAATGAGCAGTTCTTC.

J is TRBJ2-7 and V is TRBV6-2 or TRBV6-3; TRBD1 is a possible D gene (5 bases). The CDR3 extends over 15 amino acids. Trimming stripped 2 bases from V and 1 base from J, with 12 bases between. Germline V CDR1 and CDR2: MNHEY, SVGEGT. The CDR3 DNA is TGTGCCAGCAGTTACGGAGCGTCAGGGTCCTACGAGCAGTACTTC. Its translation is CASSYGASGSYEQYF.

The chain is built from TRBV11-1 and TRBJ1-1, with 10 bases identical to TRBD1. V lost 5 bases to trimming and J lost 1 base; unmatched junction nucleotides: 16. Germline loops: CDR1 SGHAT, CDR2 FQDESV (reference sequence). This CDR3 is 19 amino acids long. The CDR3 DNA is TGTGCCAGCAGCCGTTTTCTGCTCCGGGACAGGGGCCAGAACACTGAAGCTTTCTTT. Protein product: CASSRFLLRDRGQNTEAFF.

The chain carries TRBV5-5 and TRBJ1-2, with a possible D match to TRBD1 (5 bases). Germline V gene sequence: CDR1 SGHKS, CDR2 YYEKEE (reference sequence). This CDR3 region has 15 residues. V lost 5 bases and J lost 1, with 15 bases in between. CDR3 nucleotide sequence: TGTGCCAGCAGTAAAGGTGGGGGACTTAACTATGGCTACACCTTC. Translating gives CASSKGGGLNYGYTF.

This clonotype was seen more than once but under ten times. The chain employs TRBV7-3 and TRBJ2-7, with 8 nucleotides matching TRBD2. Germline CDR1 reads SGHTA; CDR2 reads FQGTGA. V was clipped by 5 bases and J by 5 bases; unmatched bases: 11. The CDR3 is 15 amino acids. CDR3 coding DNA: TGTGCCAGCAGCCCCGGGGGGGCGGGGCTGAACGAGCAGTACTTC. Amino acids: CASSPGGAGLNEQYF.

This clonotype has just a few counts. The rearrangement links TRBV12-3 or TRBV12-4 to TRBJ2-3; D perhaps matches TRBD2 (6 bases). The V end lost 8 bases, the J end lost 4 bases, and 13 bases lay between the germline ends. CDR3 length equals 13 residues. The CDR3 sequence is CASLRSGPDTQYF. The CDR3 nucleotides are TGTGCCAGCCTAAGGAGCGGGCCAGATACGCAGTATTTT.

V and J are TRBV4-2 and TRBJ2-1, with TRBD1 matching 8 bases. Germline V gives CDR1 LGHNA, CDR2 YNFKEQ. The CDR3 has 16 residues. J lost 6 bases, V lost 3 bases, and 10 bases had no gene match. CDR3 region: CASSHARTGFINEQFF. The DNA of the CDR3 is TGTGCCAGCAGCCACGCACGGACAGGGTTCATCAATGAGCAGTTCTTC.

This clonotype showed up just a few times. The V gene is TRBV6-1, the J gene TRBJ2-5, with 9 bases lining up with TRBD2. From germline, CDR1 is MNHNS and CDR2 SASEGT. Trimming took 8 bases from V and 4 from J; bases not matched to a gene: 5. CDR3 size: 13 residues. CDR3 amino acids: CASGAGGRETQYF. CDR3 in DNA: TGTGCCAGCGGCGCGGGGGGGCGAGAGACCCAGTACTTC.

This clonotype was detected a few times. This chain uses TRBV20-1 with TRBJ1-1, with D unclear. Trimming left V 6 bases short and J 0 bases short, with 14 bases between. Germline V gene data show CDR1 as DFQATT and CDR2 as SNEGSKA (reference sequence). This CDR3 has 14 residues. CDR3 protein: CSASGLLMNTEAFF. The CDR3 DNA sequence: TGCAGTGCCAGCGGACTATTGATGAACACTGAAGCTTTCTTT.

This clonotype was counted between two and nine times. The gene calls are TRBV27 and TRBJ2-7; a weak D match, TRBD1 (6 bases). The CDR3 loop spans 15 amino acids. Trimming cost V 2 bases and J 4 bases, with 15 bases left between them. Germline V gene lookup returns CDR1 MNHEY and CDR2 SMNVEV (reference sequence). The CDR3 reads CASSLTQGSRYEQYF. DNA for the CDR3: TGTGCCAGCAGTTTAACCCAGGGGTCGCGGTACGAGCAGTACTTC.